A single sample is the source of the 8 T cell receptor beta chains below, sequenced in a study of technical replicates of blood from a few donors. Assay: immunoSEQ multiplex PCR; the TCRdb copy retains only in-frame clones and omits some. The data contain about 75,000 clones, approximately 97% of them singletons. The specimen sequenced was T cells isolated from PBMCs. The receptors originated from a human donor in good health.

The chain recombines TRBV4-2 with TRBJ1-1; D uncertain. The CDR3 is made up of 14 amino acids. The V gene lost 4 bases and the J gene lost 8 bases, with 17 bases spanning the gap. Per germline, CDR1 LGHNA and CDR2 YNFKEQ. CDR3 sequence: CASSPSLPGSEAFF. In nucleotides, the CDR3 is TGTGCCAGCAGCCCGTCTCTACCAGGCAGCGAAGCTTTCTTT.

The chain joins TRBV28 to TRBJ2-5, with D maybe TRBD1 (6 bases). Trimming stripped 8 bases from V and 1 base from J, with 17 bases between. The germline V gene encodes CDR1 MDHEN and CDR2 SYDVKM. The CDR3 totals 15 residues. Written as DNA, the CDR3 is TGTGCCAGCCTCAAAGGGGTACAGGGCCAAGAGACCCAGTACTTC. Translated, it gives CASLKGVQGQETQYF.

The chain employs TRBV4-2 and TRBJ2-7, with D tentatively TRBD2 (6 bases). Germline lookup yields CDR1 LGHNA and CDR2 YNFKEQ. V was cut by 3 bases and J by 0 bases, with 9 bases left in between. The length of the CDR3 is 14 residues. The CDR3 DNA reads as TGTGCCAGCAGCCAGTCTAGCGTCTCCTACGAGCAGTACTTC. Protein product: CASSQSSVSYEQYF.

The J gene is TRBJ2-3, the V gene TRBV2, with 10 bases aligning to TRBD2. There are 15 residues in the CDR3. Losses at the gene ends were 7 bases for V and 4 bases for J; bases not matched to a gene: 8. CDR1 is SNHLY, CDR2 FYNNEI, per germline. Here the CDR3 DNA reads TGTGCCAGCACACCTAGCGGGAGAGAGGCAGATACGCAGTATTTT. It yields the protein CASTPSGREADTQYF.

V gene TRBV27 combines with J gene TRBJ2-1; 10 nucleotides agree with TRBD2. Trimming cost V 3 bases and J 2 bases; bases outside gene matches: 4. Germline V gene sequence: CDR1 MNHEY, CDR2 SMNVEV (reference sequence). The CDR3 extends over 16 amino acids. CDR3 in amino acids: CASSFSLAGAYNEQFF. The CDR3 region has the DNA TGTGCCAGCAGTTTTTCCCTAGCGGGAGCCTACAATGAGCAGTTCTTC.

With regard to this clone: The sample has other DNA sequences that encode this CDR3 too. V gene TRBV19 combines with J gene TRBJ2-1; TRBD1 matches 7 bases. Germline CDR1 and CDR2: LNHDA and SQIVND (reference sequence). V gave up 1 base and J gave up 3 bases; unmatched junction bases: 3. This CDR3 contains 15 residues. The CDR3: CASSIAAGGYNEQFF. For the CDR3, the DNA is TGTGCCAGTAGTATAGCGGCAGGGGGCTACAATGAGCAGTTCTTC.

The gene calls are TRBV5-1 and TRBJ1-2; D call uncertain. The CDR3 consists of 15 residues. Trimming shortened V by 1 base and J by 1 base, and 11 bases separated the two germline ends. Germline CDR1 and CDR2: SGHRS and YFSETQ. CDR3 nucleotides: TGCGCCAGCAGCTTGAACGGCGGCATTAACTATGGCTACACCTTC. This gives the protein CASSLNGGINYGYTF.

This chain connects TRBV9 to TRBJ1-1; TRBD1 aligns across 8 bases. Per the germline V gene, CDR1 is SGDLS and CDR2 is YYNGEE. The CDR3 contains 15 residues. J lost 1 base, V lost 4 bases, and 6 bases had no gene match. The CDR3 DNA is TGTGCCAGCAGCAAGGGACAGGCGGGGAACACTGAAGCTTTCTTT. Protein product: CASSKGQAGNTEAFF.